This section outlines one TCR beta chain sequence together with its context. What it binds is unknown. This specimen belongs to a study of cytomegalovirus exposure and HLA in healthy donors. Overall study findings and caveats: The TCR clusters that emerged in the first cohort tended, a later analysis found, to co-occur in the 120 or so validation repertoires. Altogether, about 160 TCR beta chains were recorded as cytomegalovirus-associated.

Data came from immunoSEQ multiplex PCR; TCRdb stores just in-frame clones and leaves some out. This sample has 110,000 or so clones, with about nine tenths found just once. Sequencing was done on a sample of PBMCs. The clonotype was recovered from a young man in good health and CMV-seronegative.

The CDR3 DNA reads as TGCGCCAGCAGCCCCCGAGAACGTACCTACGAGCAGTACTTC. Translating gives CASSPRERTYEQYF. V usage is TRBV4-1 and J usage is TRBJ2-7; no firm D call. This CDR3 has 14 residues. Per the germline V gene, CDR1 is MGHRA and CDR2 is YSYEKL. The germline V and J ends were trimmed by 4 bases and 2 bases, with 12 bases remaining between them.